This TCR beta chain was profiled in a study of T cells in localized non-small cell lung cancer. Study-wide results and limits: There was an association of higher blood T cell density with longer overall survival.

Turning to this clone: Antigen: not known.

Germline values: CDR1 DFQATT, CDR2 SNEGSKA (reference sequence). This CDR3 is built from 11 residues. V was shortened by 5 bases and J by 2 bases, with 6 bases between the two germline ends. The data were produced by immunoSEQ multiplex PCR, yet TCRdb's version contains in-frame clones alone and is incomplete. The table lists about 17,000 clones, about 86% of them singletons, with roughly 34% in the top ten. The origin of this receptor is a male donor at least 60 years old with stage III lung adenocarcinoma. The V call is TRBV20-1, the J call TRBJ2-5, with no clear D. Sequences were derived from peripheral blood, sampled before any cancer treatment. The CDR3 here is CSAGLQETQYF. The DNA for the CDR3 is TGCAGTGCTGGCTTACAAGAGACCCAGTACTTC.